These 8 T cell receptor beta chains originate from one sample sequenced in a study of T cell repertoires in cytomegalovirus infection (dated by TCRdb to between 2018 and 2021). The reads were generated on an Illumina HiSeq 1500. The raw public data were reprocessed by TCRdb itself: fastp quality trimming at Q25, MiXCR clonotype calling, in-frame beta chains only. CDR3 protein sequences are deduplicated, and each keeps its most common genes and DNA. Recorded for this sample are 490,000 or so distinct CDR3 sequences; approximately 10% of them occurred a single time. The top ten clones comprise 10% of the sample. Sequencing used PBMCs. The receptor source for this set is a human donor in good health (CMV status not recorded). Some clones in this sample may be carry-over from other donors' samples.

This clonotype was observed many times. The chain employs TRBV7-6 and TRBJ2-7; tentative D call: TRBD1 (5 bases). The germline V gene encodes CDR1 SGHVS and CDR2 FNYEAQ. This CDR3 has 14 amino acids. Trimming took off 5 bases at V and 2 bases at J, with 13 bases between the two ends. The CDR3 bases are TGTGCCAGCAGCACTATAAGGGGAACCTACGAGCAGTACTTC. It encodes CASSTIRGTYEQYF.

This clonotype has at least ten counts. The rearrangement uses TRBV7-9 and TRBJ2-5; D possibly uses TRBD1 or TRBD2 (5 bases each). The V end lost 3 bases, the J end lost 5 bases, and 13 bases lay between the germline ends. Germline CDR1 and CDR2: SEHNR and FQNEAQ (reference sequence). The CDR3 totals 14 residues. In DNA form, the CDR3 reads TGTGCCAGCAGCTTTTGGACCGGGGCGGAGACCCAGTACTTC. It is translated as CASSFWTGAETQYF.

The genes are TRBV10-3 and TRBJ2-3; possibly TRBD1 or TRBD2 for D (5 bases each). CDR1 and CDR2 (germline): ENHRY, SYGVKD. There are 13 residues in the CDR3. Trimming took off 8 bases at V and 6 bases at J, with 15 bases between the two ends. The CDR3 nucleotides are TGTGCCATCCCCGGGGCCAGCCAGGATACGCAGTATTTT. Encoded protein: CAIPGASQDTQYF.

The rearrangement joins TRBV27 to TRBJ2-7, with D possibly called TRBD1 or TRBD2 (5 bases each). Trimming removed 4 bases from V and 2 bases from J, with 9 bases in between. Germline values: CDR1 MNHEY, CDR2 SMNVEV (reference sequence). The CDR3 has 13 residues. CDR3 sequence reads: CASSWGPTYEQYF. Written as DNA, the CDR3 is TGTGCCAGCAGTTGGGGACCGACCTACGAGCAGTACTTC.

The sample holds many counts of this clonotype. J is TRBJ1-6 and V is TRBV6-1, with 7 bases fitting TRBD1. CDR3 size: 15 residues. Germline V gene data show CDR1 as MNHNS and CDR2 as SASEGT. V gave up 6 bases and J gave up 1 base; unmatched junction bases: 3. DNA for the CDR3: TGTGCCAGCAGCGACAGGGAGTCCTATAATTCACCCCTCCACTTT. Protein sequence: CASSDRESYNSPLHF.

This clonotype has only a few counts. This chain links TRBV18 with TRBJ1-3, with D unclear. Trimming removed 0 bases at V and 7 bases at J, with 10 bases between. This CDR3 has 14 residues. Germline assignment: CDR1 KGHSH and CDR2 LQKENI. CDR3 DNA sequence: TGTGCCAGCTCACCACCGGCGGGCTCGAACACCATATATTTT. It encodes CASSPPAGSNTIYF.

The rearrangement links TRBV19 to TRBJ2-5; D remains ambiguous. Trimming cost V 5 bases and J 0 bases, with 10 bases left between them. CDR3 size: 14 residues. From germline, CDR1 is LNHDA and CDR2 SQIVND (reference sequence). The CDR3 loop reads CASSSGLNQETQYF. CDR3 DNA sequence: TGTGCCAGTAGTTCCGGCCTAAACCAAGAGACCCAGTACTTC.

This clonotype came up a few times. The chain recombines TRBV19 with TRBJ1-5; D is perhaps TRBD1 (5 bases). The germline V gene has CDR1 LNHDA and CDR2 SQIVND (reference sequence). The CDR3 sequence is 13 residues long. V lost 3 bases, J lost 6 bases, and 9 bases lay in between. This CDR3 is CASSIGGTQPQHF. For the CDR3, the DNA is TGTGCCAGTAGTATCGGCGGGACTCAGCCCCAGCATTTT.